This T cell receptor beta chain was recorded in a study of siplizumab effects on memory and regulatory T cells. CDR1 is SGHRS, CDR2 YFSETQ, per germline. The CDR3 is made up of 17 amino acids. The ends lost 0 bases at V and 2 bases at J; junction bases unmatched: 5. The repertoire was sequenced with immunoSEQ multiplex PCR; TCRdb's copy has only in-frame clones and lacks some. The sample consists of 100,000 to 120,000 clones, roughly 91% of them appearing once. The rearrangement uses TRBV5-1 and TRBJ2-3; the match to TRBD2 covers 11 bases. This sequence originates from a human donor in good health. Material: CD4+ T cells sorted from blood. In DNA, the CDR3 is TGCGCCAGCAGCTTGGCGGCTAGCGGGGGGTACACAGATACGCAGTATTTT. Translated: CASSLAASGGYTDTQYF.